This T cell receptor beta chain was recorded in a study of early T cells in non-severe SARS-CoV-2 infection. Study as a whole: The input, bulk RNA from unsorted whole blood, was sequenced, and chains were unpaired. Study-wide points: Anti-spike CD8 responses were favored by VDJdb matching, which missed private and CD4 specificities.

Each single cDNA molecule received a unique molecular identifier. TCRdb reanalysed the 5' RACE reads using MiXCR and keeps one entry per CDR3 protein. This sample carries 60,000 to 85,000 distinct CDR3 sequences, around 16% of them seen once, and the ten largest clones take 9% to 15%. Sample share makes this clonotype medium-sized. The target antigen is unknown. This CDR3 spans 12 amino acids. Germline V gene data show CDR1 as SGHKS and CDR2 as YYEKEE (reference sequence). V lost 1 base and J 13 bases, leaving 14 bases between the germline ends. The source is an adult who was a healthcare worker with PCR-confirmed SARS-CoV-2 infection or an uninfected control (not recorded which). V usage is TRBV5-5 and J usage is TRBJ1-2; D is uncertain. What was sequenced was whole blood. The CDR3 loop is CASSLKNWAPTF. Written as DNA, the CDR3 is TGTGCCAGCAGCTTGAAGAACTGGGCGCCCACCTTC.